The next 27 T cell receptor beta chains were all read from a single sample in a study of blood T cell repertoires in COVID-19. Sequencing was performed with immunoSEQ multiplex PCR; in TCRdb, only in-frame clones are kept and a portion is missing. The table records around 300,000 clones, 70% to 90% of them present only once. Sequenced: peripheral blood. The origin of the receptors is a woman between 45 and 65 years old with active or convalescent COVID-19.

This clone appeared once. The gene calls are TRBV6-2 or TRBV6-3 and TRBJ1-5; no firm D call. The CDR3 runs to 14 residues. With 4 bases removed from V and 6 bases from J, the gap between germline ends came to 13 bases. Germline CDR1 reads MNHEY; CDR2 reads SVGEGT. CDR3 DNA sequence: TGTGCCAGCAGTTTCGGAGAGGGTAGTCAGCCCCAGCATTTT. Protein product: CASSFGEGSQPQHF.

The chain recombines TRBV27 with TRBJ2-7; 8 bases are shared with TRBD1. With V trimmed by 5 bases and J by 4 bases, 16 bases remained unmatched. Per germline, CDR1 MNHEY and CDR2 SMNVEV (reference sequence). This CDR3 has 17 amino acids. In DNA, the CDR3 is TGTGCCAGCAGTACCCTGCTCCGGGGACAGGACAAGTACGAGCAGTACTTC. Encoded protein: CASSTLLRGQDKYEQYF.

The rearrangement uses TRBV4-3 and TRBJ1-2, with TRBD1 matching over 7 bases. The CDR3 runs to 16 residues. Looked up from germline, CDR1 is LGHNA and CDR2 is YSLEER. J lost 4 bases, V lost 0 bases, and 8 bases had no gene match. DNA of the CDR3: TGCGCCAGCAGCCAAGACCGGGACAGAGACCCCTATGGCTACACCTTC. This codes for CASSQDRDRDPYGYTF.

The chain links TRBV3-1 (or the pseudogene TRBV3-2) to TRBJ1-3; the D is unclear. Germline V gene data show CDR1 as LGHDT and CDR2 as YNNKEL (reference sequence). The ends were cut back, 0 bases at V and 0 bases at J, with 6 bases in the middle. The CDR3 is 15 amino acids. The CDR3 coding sequence is TGTGCCAGCAGCCAAGATGGCGGCTCTGGAAACACCATATATTTT. It specifies CASSQDGGSGNTIYF.

The rearrangement joins TRBV7-2 to TRBJ2-1; TRBD1 agrees at 8 bases. The germline gives CDR1 SGHTA, CDR2 FQGNSA. This CDR3 spans 16 amino acids. V lost 1 base, J lost 1 base, and 3 bases stayed unmatched. In DNA, the CDR3 is TGTGCCAGCAGCTTAGGAGACAGGGGATCCTACAATGAGCAGTTCTTC. It yields the protein CASSLGDRGSYNEQFF.

The chain uses TRBV18 and TRBJ1-2; 9 bases are shared with TRBD1. Germline V gene data show CDR1 as KGHSH and CDR2 as LQKENI. CDR3 size: 15 residues. V trimming: 0 bases; J trimming: 7 bases; junction bases outside the gene matches: 6. CDR3 region: CASSPPGQGLLGYTF. For the CDR3, the DNA is TGTGCCAGCTCACCACCGGGACAGGGACTTCTTGGCTACACCTTC.

This clone was detected only once. This chain connects TRBV7-9 to TRBJ1-3; D uncertain. The CDR3 has 16 amino acids. In germline, CDR1 is SEHNR, CDR2 FQNEAQ (reference sequence). V gave up 3 bases and J gave up 0 bases, with 12 bases separating them. CDR3 region: CASSFTEPNSGNTIYF. Written as DNA, the CDR3 is TGTGCCAGCAGCTTCACAGAGCCAAACTCTGGAAACACCATATATTTT.

The V call is TRBV28, the J call TRBJ1-6; 7 bases align to TRBD1. Looked up from germline, CDR1 is MDHEN and CDR2 is SYDVKM. Trimming removed 3 bases from V and 5 bases from J; junction bases left unmatched: 4. This CDR3 is 15 amino acids long. The CDR3 DNA reads TGTGCCAGCAGTTTGGGGACAGATAATAATTCACCCCTCCACTTT. Amino acid sequence: CASSLGTDNNSPLHF. The variable domain in full, with the rest retrieved from reference TRBV28 and TRBJ1-6, is DVKVTQSSRYLVKRTGEKVFLECVQDMDHENMFWYRQDPGLGLRLIYFSYDVKMKEKGDIPEGYSVSREKKERFSLILESASTNQTSMYLCASSLGTDNNSPLHFGNGTRLTVT.

Only one count was recorded for this clone. CDR3 sequence reads: CASSGRGSSSVNYGYTF. The CDR3, as DNA: TGTGCCAGTTCAGGGAGGGGTTCCTCATCCGTAAACTATGGCTACACCTTC. The chain combines TRBV25-1 with TRBJ1-2, with D perhaps matching TRBD1 (5 bases). With 9 bases removed from V and 2 bases from J, the gap between germline ends came to 25 bases. Germline CDR1 reads MGHDK; CDR2 reads SYGVNS. This CDR3 has 17 residues.

This rearrangement joins TRBV25-1 to TRBJ2-1, with D perhaps TRBD1 (5 bases). Germline CDR1 and CDR2: MGHDK and SYGVNS. V was trimmed by 6 bases and J by 5 bases, leaving 17 bases between them. The CDR3 length is 15 residues. The CDR3 region has the DNA TGTGCCAGCAGAATAGTGGGGCGGAAAAACAATGAGCAGTTCTTC. Its translation: CASRIVGRKNNEQFF.

The chain links TRBV7-3 to TRBJ2-3, with D unresolved. V lost 5 bases to trimming and J lost 7 bases, with 13 bases between them. This CDR3 is built from 13 residues. Germline assignment: CDR1 SGHTA and CDR2 FQGTGA. CDR3 sequence (DNA): TGTGCCAGCAGCCCACGCCAGGAAAATACGCAGTATTTT. The encoded protein is CASSPRQENTQYF. The full variable domain, with the rest looked up from reference TRBV7-3 and TRBJ2-3, is GAGVSQTPSNKVTEKGKYVELRCDPISGHTALYWYRQSLGQGPEFLIYFQGTGAADDSGLPNDRFFAVRPEGSVSTLKIQRTERGDSAVYLCASSPRQENTQYFGPGTRLTVL.

The chain combines TRBV28 with TRBJ2-7, with a possible D match to TRBD1 (5 bases). Germline assignment: CDR1 MDHEN and CDR2 SYDVKM. The CDR3 runs 15 residues. V lost 8 bases, J lost 8 bases, and 25 bases lay in between. The CDR3: CASGKRRASHTKQYF. The CDR3, as DNA: TGTGCCAGCGGCAAACGCAGGGCTAGTCATACCAAGCAGTACTTC.

This chain uses TRBV6-5 with TRBJ2-7; D is perhaps TRBD2 (6 bases). Trimming shortened V by 4 bases and J by 9 bases, and 25 bases separated the two germline ends. The CDR3 sequence is 16 residues long. CDR1 is MNHEY and CDR2 is SVGAGI in the germline V gene. CDR3 coding DNA: TGTGCCAGCAGTTCCCCCCCTGCTAGCGTTAATGAGGGGCAGTACTTC. The encoded protein is CASSSPPASVNEGQYF.

The rearrangement joins TRBV27 to TRBJ1-1, with D tentatively TRBD1 (6 bases). Looked up from germline, CDR1 is MNHEY and CDR2 is SMNVEV (reference sequence). V was trimmed by 7 bases and J by 0 bases, leaving 18 bases between them. This CDR3 region has 16 residues. The CDR3 loop reads CASNLGDRIMNTEAFF. The DNA of the CDR3 is TGTGCCAGCAACCTAGGAGACAGGATTATGAACACTGAAGCTTTCTTT.

The chain combines TRBV7-2 with TRBJ1-4; TRBD1 agrees at 7 bases. This CDR3 comprises 15 residues. Trimming at V came to 8 bases and at J to 0 bases, leaving 6 bases not matched to a gene. Looked up from germline, CDR1 is SGHTA and CDR2 is FQGNSA. This chain's CDR3 is CASGQAYATNEKLFF. CDR3 DNA sequence: TGTGCCAGCGGACAGGCCTATGCAACTAATGAAAAACTGTTTTTT.

The CDR3 loop is CASSRDRGTDTQYF. CDR3 nucleotides: TGTGCCAGCTCTCGGGACAGGGGGACAGATACGCAGTATTTT. The J gene is TRBJ2-3, the V gene TRBV18, with TRBD1 matching 11 bases. V trimming: 6 bases; J trimming: 3 bases; junction bases outside the gene matches: 2. The CDR3 has 14 amino acids. CDR1 is KGHSH and CDR2 is LQKENI in the germline V gene.

This clone was observed a handful of times. The gene calls are TRBV25-1 and TRBJ1-1; D is ambiguous. The CDR3 totals 12 residues. Germline V CDR1 and CDR2: MGHDK, SYGVNS. V was shortened by 1 base and J by 8 bases, with 8 bases between the two germline ends. The CDR3 loop is CASSESLEEAFF. Here the CDR3 DNA reads TGTGCCAGCAGTGAATCTTTGGAGGAAGCTTTCTTT.

The chain combines TRBV7-9 with TRBJ2-4, with 8 bases fitting TRBD1. J lost 0 bases, V lost 5 bases, and 3 bases had no gene match. The CDR3 is made up of 15 amino acids. Germline values: CDR1 SEHNR, CDR2 FQNEAQ (reference sequence). CDR3: CASSGQGRAKNIQYF. As DNA, the CDR3 is TGTGCCAGCAGCGGACAGGGACGAGCCAAAAACATTCAGTACTTC. Together with reference TRBV7-9 and TRBJ2-4, the CDR3 gives the full variable domain: DTGVSQNPRHKITKRGQNVTFRCDPISEHNRLYWYRQTLGQGPEFLTYFQNEAQLEKSRLLSDRFSAERPKGSFSTLEIQRTEQGDSAMYLCASSGQGRAKNIQYFGAGTRLSVL.

There are a few counts of this clone. The V and J genes are TRBV11-2 and TRBJ1-1, with 8 nucleotides matching TRBD1. The trim removed 3 bases at V and 4 bases at J, leaving 4 bases unmatched. The CDR3 totals 14 residues. Germline V gene data show CDR1 as SGHAT and CDR2 as FQNNGV. The CDR3 DNA reads as TGTGCCAGCAGCTTCCAGGGGGCAGGCACTGAAGCTTTCTTT. Amino acids: CASSFQGAGTEAFF.

V and J are TRBV29-1 and TRBJ2-2; TRBD1 matches at 8 bases. Germline V gene lookup returns CDR1 SQVTM and CDR2 ANQGSEA. V shed 2 bases and J 5 bases; nucleotides not matched to a gene: 4. The CDR3 totals 14 residues. Here the CDR3 DNA reads TGCAGCGTTGAAAAGAACAGGGGGACCGGGGAGCTGTTTTTT. Its protein product is CSVEKNRGTGELFF.

The V and J genes are TRBV3-1 (or the pseudogene TRBV3-2) and TRBJ2-2, with D uncertain. Trimming stripped 2 bases from V and 5 bases from J, with 12 bases between. CDR1 is LGHDT, CDR2 YNNKEL, per germline (reference sequence). The CDR3 runs to 15 residues. The CDR3 reads CASSQLWYTTGELFF. CDR3 in DNA: TGTGCCAGCAGCCAACTTTGGTACACGACCGGGGAGCTGTTTTTT.

The chain links TRBV7-9 to TRBJ2-7; D gene uncertain. The germline V gene has CDR1 SEHNR and CDR2 FQNEAQ (reference sequence). This CDR3 contains 11 residues. The V end was cut by 4 bases, the J end by 2 bases, with 3 bases between. The CDR3 DNA follows: TGTGCCAGCAGCTCGGCCTACGAGCAGTACTTC. This codes for CASSSAYEQYF.

This chain joins TRBV10-1 and TRBJ2-7, with TRBD1 matching over 8 bases. Germline CDR1 WNHNN, CDR2 SYGVQD (reference sequence). The CDR3 has 16 amino acids. The ends lost 6 bases at V and 4 bases at J; junction bases unmatched: 14. CDR3 nucleotide sequence: TGCGCCAGCAGGGACCCTAGACAGGGGAAGGGTTACGAGCAGTACTTC. Encoded protein: CASRDPRQGKGYEQYF.

V is TRBV6-2 or TRBV6-3 and J is TRBJ1-1, with D possibly being TRBD1 (5 bases). The CDR3 runs to 14 residues. Trimming stripped 4 bases from V and 1 base from J, with 10 bases between. In germline, CDR1 is MNHEY, CDR2 SVGEGT. In nucleotides, the CDR3 is TGTGCCAGCAGTTCCCATACAGGGAACACTGAAGCTTTCTTT. This gives the protein CASSSHTGNTEAFF.

V usage is TRBV6-6 and J usage is TRBJ2-2; the match to TRBD2 covers 11 bases. This CDR3 has 17 amino acids. Trimming cost V 5 bases and J 7 bases; bases outside gene matches: 12. Germline V gives CDR1 MNHNY, CDR2 SVGAGI (reference sequence). The CDR3: CASSHTSGGSKLGELFF. CDR3 nucleotides: TGTGCCAGCAGTCACACTAGCGGGGGAAGTAAACTCGGGGAGCTGTTTTTT.

This chain links TRBV14 with TRBJ1-1; D remains unclear. CDR3 length: 18 residues. Per the germline V gene, CDR1 is SGHDN and CDR2 is FVKESK. Between the trimmed V and J ends, which lost 1 base and 5 bases, there was a span of 23 bases. The CDR3 sequence is CASSQGAFFTRGLTEAFF. The DNA of the CDR3 is TGTGCCAGCAGCCAAGGGGCCTTTTTTACGCGTGGGCTGACTGAAGCTTTCTTT.

This chain joins TRBV4-3 and TRBJ1-6, with 7 bases that match TRBD1. Germline V CDR1 and CDR2: LGHNA, YSLEER. The trim removed 1 base at V and 3 bases at J, leaving 0 bases unmatched. The CDR3 runs to 15 residues. The CDR3 loop is CASSQAGGYNSPLHF. In DNA form, the CDR3 reads TGCGCCAGCAGCCAAGCAGGGGGCTATAATTCACCCCTCCACTTT.